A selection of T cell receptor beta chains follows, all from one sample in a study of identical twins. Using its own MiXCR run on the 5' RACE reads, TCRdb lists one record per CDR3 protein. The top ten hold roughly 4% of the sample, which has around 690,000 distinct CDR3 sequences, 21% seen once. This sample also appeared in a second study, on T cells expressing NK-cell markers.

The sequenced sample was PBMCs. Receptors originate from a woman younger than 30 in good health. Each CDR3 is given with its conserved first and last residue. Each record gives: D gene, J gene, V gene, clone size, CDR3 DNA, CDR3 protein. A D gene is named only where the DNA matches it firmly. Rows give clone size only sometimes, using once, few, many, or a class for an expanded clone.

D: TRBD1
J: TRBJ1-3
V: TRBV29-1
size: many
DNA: TGCAGCGTCCCGGGACAGGCTGTCTCTGGAAACACCATATATTTT
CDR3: CSVPGQAVSGNTIYF

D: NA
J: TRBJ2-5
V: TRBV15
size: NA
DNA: TGTGCCACCCGTTCAGCCCGGACGGGGCAAGAGACCCAGTACTTC
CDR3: CATRSARTGQETQYF

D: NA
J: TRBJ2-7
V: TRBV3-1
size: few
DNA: TGTGCCAGCAGCCAAGAGGGGAGGAGTTACGAGCAGTACTTC
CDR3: CASSQEGRSYEQYF

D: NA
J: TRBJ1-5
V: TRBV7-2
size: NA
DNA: TGTGCCAGCAGCTTAGCGGGTCGGCCCCAGCATTTT
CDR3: CASSLAGRPQHF

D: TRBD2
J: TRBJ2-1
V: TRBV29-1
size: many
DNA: TGCAGCGTTGAAGATACGACTAGCGGGTCCAATGAGCAGTTCTTC
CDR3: CSVEDTTSGSNEQFF

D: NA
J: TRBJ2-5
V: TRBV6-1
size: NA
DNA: TGTGCCAGCGGGCCGGAGACCCAGTACTTC
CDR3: CASGPETQYF

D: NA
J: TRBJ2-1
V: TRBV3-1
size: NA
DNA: TGTGCCACCTGCCCATCCTTAGCGGTAAGCTCCTACAATGAGCAGTTCTTC
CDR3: CATCPSLAVSSYNEQFF

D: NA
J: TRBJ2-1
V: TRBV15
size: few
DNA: TGTGCCACCAGCGGTCTTAGCCTACGGGGTCTCTTCTTC
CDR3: CATSGLSLRGLFF

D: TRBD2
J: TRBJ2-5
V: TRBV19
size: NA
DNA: TGTGCCAGTAGCCAGGGACTAGCGGGACTCTCTGGAGAGACCCAGTACTTC
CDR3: CASSQGLAGLSGETQYF

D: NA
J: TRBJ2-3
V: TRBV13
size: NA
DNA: TGTGCCGGACCTCCTGGGAGACCAAAACTAGACGCCAGAGCAGATACGCAGTATTTT
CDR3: CAGPPGRPKLDARADTQYF

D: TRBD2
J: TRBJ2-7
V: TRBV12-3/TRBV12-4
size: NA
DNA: TGTGCCAGCAGTTTAACCCTAGCGGGAACCTACGAGCAGTACTTC
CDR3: CASSLTLAGTYEQYF

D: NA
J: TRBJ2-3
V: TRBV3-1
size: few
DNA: TGTGCCAGCAGCCAGAGGGGGGACGGAGATACGCAGTATTTT
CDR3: CASSQRGDGDTQYF

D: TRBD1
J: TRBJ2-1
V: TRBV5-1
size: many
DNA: TGCGCCAGCAGCAAAGGGACAGGGCCCTTGGATGAGCAGTTCTTC
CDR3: CASSKGTGPLDEQFF

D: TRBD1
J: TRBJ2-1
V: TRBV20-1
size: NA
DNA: TGCAGTGCTGGGGACAGAGCCTACAATGAGCAGTTCTTC
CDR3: CSAGDRAYNEQFF

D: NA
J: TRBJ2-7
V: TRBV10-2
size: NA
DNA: TGCGCCAGCAGTGTCCTAGCGTACGAGCAGTACTTC
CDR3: CASSVLAYEQYF